The 3 T cell receptor beta chains presented below share a single source sample, sequenced in a study of CD8 T cells in ankylosing spondylitis. Study outcomes and limitations: Typical of ankylosing spondylitis blood, it appeared, was a TCR beta motif of 7 or 8 highly homologous variants.

Their target antigens are unknown. TCRdb reanalysed the 5' RACE reads using MiXCR and keeps one entry per CDR3 protein. The table records roughly 700,000 distinct CDR3 sequences, around a fifth of them present only once. What was sequenced was blood, either unsorted or a sorted T cell fraction (not recorded which). These TCRs come from a male donor with ankylosing spondylitis.

This clonotype turned up a few times. The CDR3 coding sequence is TGTGCCAGCAGGTTGAGGAGAGGCACCGGGGAGCTGTTTTTT. Translation: CASRLRRGTGELFF. The V call is TRBV28, the J call TRBJ2-2; D is undetermined. The CDR3 runs to 14 residues. The V end was cut by 6 bases, the J end by 4 bases, with 12 bases between. Germline CDR1 MDHEN, CDR2 SYDVKM. The entire variable domain, with the rest obtained from reference TRBV28 and TRBJ2-2, is as follows: DVKVTQSSRYLVKRTGEKVFLECVQDMDHENMFWYRQDPGLGLRLIYFSYDVKMKEKGDIPEGYSVSREKKERFSLILESASTNQTSMYLCASRLRRGTGELFFGEGSRLTVL.

The genes are TRBV7-9 and TRBJ1-4; maybe TRBD1 (5 bases). The V gene's germline CDR1 is SEHNR and CDR2 FQNEAQ (reference sequence). This CDR3 comprises 15 residues. Trimming removed 3 bases from V and 7 bases from J, with 15 bases in between. This CDR3 is CASSFLGESSEKLFF. The CDR3, as DNA: TGTGCCAGCAGCTTTTTGGGGGAGTCGAGTGAAAAACTGTTTTTT.

This clonotype was seen ten or more times. CDR3 bases: TGTGCCATCAGGAGCGGGACGAACTACGAGCAGTACTTC. Its protein product is CAIRSGTNYEQYF. V and J are TRBV10-3 and TRBJ2-7, with 7 positions matching TRBD2. The CDR3 is 13 amino acids. The germline gives CDR1 ENHRY, CDR2 SYGVKD. V gave up 6 bases and J gave up 3 bases; unmatched junction bases: 5.